This T cell receptor (beta chain) is from a study of blood T cells in healthy people across ages. This clonotype showed up just once. A read error may produce the germline difference seen at one junction end. CDR3 length: 14 residues. CDR1 and CDR2 (germline): MGHRA, YSYEKL. The use of a sample-barcoded 5' primer and a J-beta primer mix characterized a second PCR of roughly 6 to 11 cycles. One entry per CDR3 protein, called by TCRdb with MiXCR from the 5' RACE reads. The sample gives about 1,600,000 distinct CDR3 sequences, 40% to 50% of which show up once; approximately 7.9% is in the top ten. The sequencing input was blood. V is TRBV4-1 and J is TRBJ2-5, with 9 bases identical to TRBD2. TRBJ2-7 matches the DNA end more closely, so the J call is doubtful. This receptor was obtained from a woman aged 18-35 years in good health. CDR3 in amino acids: CASSPSGDSSEQYF. DNA for the CDR3: TGCGCCAGCAGCCCTAGCGGGGACTCCTCCGAGCAGTACTTC.